The rows below give T cell receptor beta chains drawn from one sample of a study of radiation and T cells in renal cell carcinoma. Clones were sequenced by immunoSEQ multiplex PCR, and TCRdb holds only the in-frame ones, with some missing. Here the sample spans around 45,000 clones, around four fifths being singletons. The sample in question was blood, obtained from a patient whose treatment included radiotherapy and nephrectomy. The receptors stem from a woman in her 70s with renal cell carcinoma. Both conserved end residues are part of each CDR3.

v_gene: TRBV7-6; j_gene: TRBJ2-3; CDR3aa: CASSLEANADTQYF
v_gene: TRBV7-2; j_gene: TRBJ2-5; CDR3aa: CASSLAEGLAEAETQYF
v_gene: TRBV13; j_gene: TRBJ2-3; CDR3aa: CASSLGGRVDTQYF
v_gene: TRBV4-2; j_gene: TRBJ2-5; CDR3aa: CASSQDIEETQYF
v_gene: TRBV5-1; j_gene: TRBJ1-4; CDR3aa: CASSLGQGGEKLFF
v_gene: TRBV7-9; j_gene: TRBJ1-1; CDR3aa: CASSRGTEAFF
v_gene: TRBV7-6; j_gene: TRBJ2-1; CDR3aa: CASSLDPNYNEQFF
v_gene: TRBV5-1; j_gene: TRBJ1-1; CDR3aa: CASSSRQGAGAGEAFF
v_gene: TRBV7-3; j_gene: TRBJ2-3; CDR3aa: CASSSGLEMDTQYF
v_gene: TRBV29-1; j_gene: TRBJ2-5; CDR3aa: CSVGSREETQYF
v_gene: TRBV9; j_gene: TRBJ2-1; CDR3aa: CASSVAGTSLNEQFF
v_gene: TRBV7-9; j_gene: TRBJ2-5; CDR3aa: CASSSDRAAQYF
v_gene: TRBV7-9; j_gene: TRBJ2-2; CDR3aa: CASSLIGSTGELFF
v_gene: TRBV6-4; j_gene: TRBJ2-2; CDR3aa: CASKREPGLASGELFF
v_gene: TRBV9; j_gene: TRBJ1-3; CDR3aa: CASSVEEGGGFGGNTIYF
v_gene: TRBV7-8; j_gene: TRBJ2-2; CDR3aa: CASSSTGTTTGELFF
v_gene: TRBV10-3; j_gene: NA; CDR3aa: CAISESGQGYEQYF
v_gene: TRBV19; j_gene: TRBJ1-5; CDR3aa: CASSLRQVYSNQPQHF
v_gene: TRBV6-5; j_gene: TRBJ1-5; CDR3aa: CASSFGQPQHF
v_gene: TRBV4-1; j_gene: TRBJ1-2; CDR3aa: CASSQDPGPSYGYTF
v_gene: TRBV4-3; j_gene: TRBJ2-7; CDR3aa: CASSQDQGVTSEQYF
v_gene: TRBV18; j_gene: TRBJ2-5; CDR3aa: CASSPPTRLGTQYF
v_gene: TRBV18; j_gene: TRBJ1-1; CDR3aa: CASSPGQANTEAFF
v_gene: TRBV30; j_gene: TRBJ1-3; CDR3aa: CAWSVLRGNTIYF
v_gene: TRBV7-9; j_gene: TRBJ1-1; CDR3aa: CASSLNGDTEAFF
v_gene: TRBV5-4; j_gene: TRBJ2-1; CDR3aa: CASTARVADEQFF
v_gene: TRBV30; j_gene: TRBJ1-2; CDR3aa: CAQTGSNYGYTF
v_gene: TRBV7-7; j_gene: TRBJ2-3; CDR3aa: CASSRGTLITDTQYF
v_gene: TRBV10-1; j_gene: TRBJ2-7; CDR3aa: CASSPHETGGYEQYF
v_gene: TRBV10-1; j_gene: TRBJ2-1; CDR3aa: CASNSKGLASYNEQFF
v_gene: TRBV10-2; j_gene: TRBJ2-3; CDR3aa: CASSAIFEDTQYF
v_gene: TRBV5-1; j_gene: TRBJ2-1; CDR3aa: CASSLGTSGGALLNEQFF
v_gene: TRBV2; j_gene: TRBJ1-4; CDR3aa: CASSDTNTPNEKLFF
v_gene: TRBV9; j_gene: TRBJ2-1; CDR3aa: CASSRVGDRMNEQFF
v_gene: TRBV2; j_gene: TRBJ2-1; CDR3aa: CASDRGPYNEQFF
v_gene: TRBV11-2; j_gene: TRBJ1-1; CDR3aa: CASSLAGTWTEAFF
v_gene: TRBV6-6; j_gene: TRBJ1-5; CDR3aa: CASSPLDSNQPQHF
v_gene: TRBV5-4; j_gene: TRBJ2-1; CDR3aa: CASSLASGEQFF
v_gene: TRBV5-4; j_gene: TRBJ2-5; CDR3aa: CASSSQPPTSGETQYF
v_gene: TRBV11-2; j_gene: TRBJ2-5; CDR3aa: CASSISGRGETQYF
v_gene: TRBV15; j_gene: TRBJ2-5; CDR3aa: CATSRETAGDRETQYF
v_gene: TRBV20-1; j_gene: TRBJ2-7; CDR3aa: CSARDITEQYF
v_gene: TRBV5-1; j_gene: TRBJ2-1; CDR3aa: CASSLGDRGFNEQFF
v_gene: TRBV7-9; j_gene: TRBJ1-3; CDR3aa: CASSLGTEGNTIYF
v_gene: TRBV30; j_gene: TRBJ2-7; CDR3aa: CAWGPASYEQYF
v_gene: TRBV7-3; j_gene: TRBJ2-2; CDR3aa: CASSKGLAADTGELFF
v_gene: TRBV2; j_gene: TRBJ1-4; CDR3aa: CASSRTEATNEKLFF
v_gene: TRBV5-6; j_gene: TRBJ2-7; CDR3aa: CASSQVAGGSYEQYF
v_gene: TRBV7-2; j_gene: TRBJ2-7; CDR3aa: CASSPGGTSGLREQYF
v_gene: TRBV6-4; j_gene: TRBJ2-1; CDR3aa: CASSVGLAGEQFF
v_gene: TRBV5-6; j_gene: TRBJ2-7; CDR3aa: CASSFRGREYF
v_gene: TRBV6-5; j_gene: TRBJ1-2; CDR3aa: CASSLGPGYGYTF
v_gene: TRBV5-1; j_gene: TRBJ2-3; CDR3aa: CASTVDRVSTDTQYF
v_gene: TRBV19; j_gene: TRBJ2-2; CDR3aa: CASKTAGVGTGELFF